This T cell receptor beta chain was captured in a study of blood T cell repertoires in COVID-19. Across the whole study: Researchers got acute and convalescent COVID-19 samples from the United States, Italy and Spain. T cells, B-cell-depleted T cells, or PBMCs provided the cDNA or gDNA that served as material.

The CDR3 is made up of 12 amino acids. Germline CDR1 reads SGHAT; CDR2 reads FQNNGV. Trimming took off 2 bases at V and 7 bases at J, with 9 bases between the two ends. Per the original methods: Estimated nucleated cell counts came from reference gene primer amplification. Method: immunoSEQ multiplex PCR; TCRdb's copy keeps in-frame clones and lacks some. The DNA was the basis for D and trimming; V, J and clone size are from that table. The sample has about 240,000 clones; approximately 78% are singletons. The origin of this receptor is a woman aged 80 or over with COVID-19, enrolled during active disease. The chain combines TRBV11-2 with TRBJ2-7, with D possibly being TRBD2 (6 bases). Sequenced: peripheral blood. The CDR3, as DNA: TGTGCCAGCAGCTTATGGGGAGGTGAGCAGTACTTC. Translated: CASSLWGGEQYF.